Listed below are T cell receptor beta chains from one sample, sequenced in a study of T-cell reconstitution after alpha-beta-depleted transplantation in children. TCRdb reprocessed the PCR reads via MiXCR and lists one record per CDR3 protein. In the table there are almost 20,000 distinct CDR3 sequences, over 10% of which are singletons. Specimen: PBMCs, mostly from graft donor cells, collected 60 days after TCRalphabeta/CD19-depleted stem cell transplant. These receptors all stem from a female patient between 2 and 15 years old who had a stem cell transplant for congenital amegakaryocytic thrombocytopenia, so the T cells may come from the graft donor. Each CDR3 is given with its conserved first and last residue. D genes are given only for firm matches. Clone size is stated in some rows and not others, as once, few, many or a class when expanded.

v_call: TRBV7-9
clone_size: many
j_call: TRBJ2-7
d_call: -
cdr3_nt: TGTGCCAGCAGCCCCAGACACGAGCAGTACTTC
cdr3_aa: CASSPRHEQYF

v_call: TRBV28
clone_size: -
j_call: TRBJ2-2
d_call: -
cdr3_nt: TGTGCCAGCAGTTTACCCCCGTCCGGGGAGCTGTTTTTT
cdr3_aa: CASSLPPSGELFF

v_call: TRBV6-1
clone_size: few
j_call: TRBJ2-6
d_call: -
cdr3_nt: TGTGCCTTGGCTTCAGGGAGCTCTGGGGCCAACGTCCTGACTTTC
cdr3_aa: CALASGSSGANVLTF

v_call: TRBV28
clone_size: many
j_call: TRBJ1-1
d_call: -
cdr3_nt: TGTGCCAGCAGTTTATGGGCGAGGCCGAACACTGAAGCTTTCTTT
cdr3_aa: CASSLWARPNTEAFF

v_call: TRBV6-1
clone_size: -
j_call: TRBJ2-1
d_call: TRBD2
cdr3_nt: TGTGCCAGCAGTGAAAGGATATCCTTCATTCGGGCGGGAGTGGGGGTTGAGCAGTTCTTC
cdr3_aa: CASSERISFIRAGVGVEQFF

v_call: TRBV12-3/TRBV12-4
clone_size: many
j_call: TRBJ1-2
d_call: -
cdr3_nt: TGTGCCAGCAGTTTAATCAGGGGAGGAGTCTATGGCTACACCTTC
cdr3_aa: CASSLIRGGVYGYTF

v_call: TRBV20-1
clone_size: many
j_call: TRBJ2-3
d_call: TRBD2
cdr3_nt: TGCAGTGCTCCTAGGCAAGCGGGAGGCACAGATACGCAGTATTTT
cdr3_aa: CSAPRQAGGTDTQYF

v_call: TRBV3-1
clone_size: many
j_call: TRBJ1-2
d_call: TRBD1
cdr3_nt: TGTGCCAGCAGCCAAGATTCTTTAGGGGGCAGGAACTATGGCTACACCTTC
cdr3_aa: CASSQDSLGGRNYGYTF

v_call: TRBV15
clone_size: many
j_call: TRBJ1-1
d_call: -
cdr3_nt: TGTGCCACCAGCAGAGCCGCGGGAGAAGCTTTCTTT
cdr3_aa: CATSRAAGEAFF

v_call: TRBV28
clone_size: many
j_call: TRBJ2-1
d_call: -
cdr3_nt: TGTGCCAGCAGCACACTCTCTAGCGATGTTGAGCAGTTCTTC
cdr3_aa: CASSTLSSDVEQFF